The clone carrying this TCR beta chain was detected a few times. Its antigen remains unidentified. This entry belongs to a study of Ad26.COV2.S vaccination and SARS-CoV-2 variants. Trimming left V 0 bases short and J 1 base short, with 8 bases between. CDR1 SGDLS and CDR2 YYNGEE come from the germline V gene. The CDR3 is made up of 15 amino acids. Study-level points and caveats: Vaccine recipients posted higher spike-specific TCR breadth than their placebo counterparts.

Method: immunoSEQ multiplex PCR; TCRdb's copy keeps in-frame clones and lacks some. The table includes roughly 100,000 clones, roughly 75% detected once. This TCR derives from a human donor who had recovered from COVID-19. The material was peripheral blood, obtained after recovery from COVID-19. The J gene is TRBJ1-5, the V gene TRBV9; unclear D gene. CDR3 amino acids: CASSVDGYSNQPQHF. CDR3 DNA sequence: TGTGCCAGCAGCGTAGATGGATACAGCAATCAGCCCCAGCATTTT.